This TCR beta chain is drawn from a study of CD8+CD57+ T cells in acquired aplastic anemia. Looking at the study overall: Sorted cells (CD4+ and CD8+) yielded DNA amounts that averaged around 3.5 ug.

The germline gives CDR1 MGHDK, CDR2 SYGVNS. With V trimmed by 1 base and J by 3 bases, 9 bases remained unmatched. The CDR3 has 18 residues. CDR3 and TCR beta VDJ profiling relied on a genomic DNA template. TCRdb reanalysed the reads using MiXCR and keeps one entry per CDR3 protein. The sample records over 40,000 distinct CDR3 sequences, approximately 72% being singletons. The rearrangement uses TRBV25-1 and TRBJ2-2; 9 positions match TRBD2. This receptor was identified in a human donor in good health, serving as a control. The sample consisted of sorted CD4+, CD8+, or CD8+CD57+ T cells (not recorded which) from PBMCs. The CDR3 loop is CASSESVLAGVYTGELFF. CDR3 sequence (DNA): TGTGCCAGCAGTGAATCAGTCTTAGCGGGAGTATACACCGGGGAGCTGTTTTTT.